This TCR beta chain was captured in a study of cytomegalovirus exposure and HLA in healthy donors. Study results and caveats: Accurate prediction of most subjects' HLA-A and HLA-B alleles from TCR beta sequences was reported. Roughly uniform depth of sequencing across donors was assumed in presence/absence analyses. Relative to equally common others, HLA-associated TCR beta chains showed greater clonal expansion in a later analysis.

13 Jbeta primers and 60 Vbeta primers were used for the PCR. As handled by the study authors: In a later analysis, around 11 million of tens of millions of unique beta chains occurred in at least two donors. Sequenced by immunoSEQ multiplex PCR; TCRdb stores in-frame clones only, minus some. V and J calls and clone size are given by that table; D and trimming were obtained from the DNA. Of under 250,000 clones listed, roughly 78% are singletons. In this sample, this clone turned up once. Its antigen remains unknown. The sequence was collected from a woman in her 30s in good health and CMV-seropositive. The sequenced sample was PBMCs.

The DNA for the CDR3 is TGTGCCAGCAGTTACTCGCTTAGGGGCCCCGGGGAGCTGTTTTTT. It is translated as CASSYSLRGPGELFF. The chain carries TRBV6-5 and TRBJ2-2, with a weak D call TRBD1 (5 bases). Trimming cost V 0 bases and J 6 bases, with 11 bases left between them. The CDR3 extends over 15 amino acids. Germline lookup yields CDR1 MNHEY and CDR2 SVGAGI.